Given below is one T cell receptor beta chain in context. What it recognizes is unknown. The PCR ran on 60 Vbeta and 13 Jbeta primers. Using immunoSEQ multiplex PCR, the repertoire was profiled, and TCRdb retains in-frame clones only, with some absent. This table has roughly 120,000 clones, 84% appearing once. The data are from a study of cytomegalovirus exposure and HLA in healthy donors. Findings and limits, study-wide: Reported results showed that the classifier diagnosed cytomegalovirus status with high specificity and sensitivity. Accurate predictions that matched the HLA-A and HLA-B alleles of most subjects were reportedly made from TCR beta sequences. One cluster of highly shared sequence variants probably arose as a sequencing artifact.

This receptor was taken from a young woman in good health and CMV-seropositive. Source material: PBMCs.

CDR3 amino acids: CAIREGQGVTFTDTQYF. The CDR3 region has the DNA TGTGCCATCAGAGAAGGACAGGGCGTGACCTTCACAGATACGCAGTATTTT. The V and J genes are TRBV10-3 and TRBJ2-3; TRBD1 matches 8 bases. Germline loops: CDR1 ENHRY, CDR2 SYGVKD. The CDR3 runs 17 residues. The V and J ends lost 6 bases and 2 bases, in that order; junction bases with no gene match: 13.